The 8 T cell receptor beta chains reported below all come from one sample, sequenced in a study of blood T cells in healthy people across ages. For the second PCR, which ran for about 6 to 11 cycles, a sample-barcoded 5' primer and a J-beta primer mix were used. Using its own MiXCR run on the 5' RACE reads, TCRdb lists one record per CDR3 protein. The table lists about 970,000 distinct CDR3 sequences, 45% to 60% of them singletons. The specimen sequenced was blood. The origin of the receptors is a woman aged 55-69 years in good health.

About this clonotype itself: One junction end disagrees with the germline gene, perhaps due to a read error. The rearrangement uses TRBV28 and TRBJ2-3; D unresolved. Per germline, CDR1 MDHEN and CDR2 SYDVKM. The CDR3 is 13 residues long. The CDR3 is CTSSHKFTDTQYF. The CDR3 DNA is TGTACCAGCTCACACAAATTCACAGATACGCAGTATTTT.

The J gene is TRBJ1-6, the V gene TRBV4-1, with 8 bases aligning to TRBD1. Germline V gene data show CDR1 as MGHRA and CDR2 as YSYEKL. The CDR3 loop spans 15 amino acids. J was trimmed by 9 bases and V by 0 bases; bases with no gene match: 4. The CDR3 sequence is CASSQDDRGFSPLHF. CDR3 DNA: TGCGCCAGCAGCCAAGATGACAGGGGATTTTCACCCCTCCACTTT.

This chain joins TRBV5-1 and TRBJ2-3, with TRBD2 matching 9 bases. This CDR3 region has 15 residues. V gave up 1 base and J gave up 6 bases; unmatched junction bases: 6. The germline V gene encodes CDR1 SGHRS and CDR2 YFSETQ. The CDR3 is CASSLHMREGDTQYF. The CDR3 region has the DNA TGCGCCAGCAGCTTGCATATGCGGGAGGGCGATACGCAGTATTTT.

The chain is built from TRBV28 and TRBJ1-5; 7 nucleotides line up with TRBD1. Germline CDR1 is MDHEN and CDR2 is SYDVKM. The CDR3 runs 12 residues. With 10 bases clipped from V and 7 bases from J, the junction kept 7 bases outside the gene matches. CDR3 residues: CATGQVGQPQHF. The CDR3 DNA follows: TGTGCCACCGGACAGGTGGGACAGCCCCAGCATTTT.

The V and J genes are TRBV5-1 and TRBJ2-1; D unresolved. With 1 base removed from V and 4 bases from J, the gap between germline ends came to 12 bases. This CDR3 contains 15 residues. Germline CDR1 is SGHRS and CDR2 is YFSETQ. The CDR3 region is CASSLFARVYNEQFF. DNA for the CDR3: TGCGCCAGCAGCTTGTTCGCAAGGGTTTACAATGAGCAGTTCTTC.

This clonotype has a handful of counts. The chain combines TRBV20-1 with TRBJ1-1; D not resolved. The CDR3 is 12 residues long. With 6 bases removed from V and 0 bases from J, the gap between germline ends came to 8 bases. Germline CDR1 reads DFQATT; CDR2 reads SNEGSKA (reference sequence). For the CDR3, the DNA is TGCAGTGCGAGACGGTTGAACACTGAAGCTTTCTTT. This codes for CSARRLNTEAFF.

The chain links TRBV20-1 to TRBJ2-3, with D perhaps matching TRBD2 (6 bases). The CDR3 spans 15 residues. CDR1 and CDR2 from the germline V gene are DFQATT and SNEGSKA (reference sequence). The ends were cut back, 1 base at V and 0 bases at J, with 11 bases in the middle. CDR3 residues: CSARVGGVSTDTQYF. CDR3 nucleotide sequence: TGCAGTGCTAGAGTGGGGGGAGTTAGCACAGATACGCAGTATTTT.

This chain joins TRBV20-1 and TRBJ2-7; D not resolved. The CDR3 runs 12 residues. Trimming pared 5 bases from V and 2 bases from J, leaving 10 bases between. The germline V gene encodes CDR1 DFQATT and CDR2 SNEGSKA (reference sequence). The CDR3 here is CSAPDITYEQYF. Here the CDR3 DNA reads TGCAGTGCTCCCGACATCACCTACGAGCAGTACTTC.